Each of the 9 T cell receptor beta chains below was sequenced from the same sample in a study of response to subunit inactivated influenza vaccine listed by TCRdb under 2018. Libraries were prepared through RT-PCR. Instrument on record: Illumina HiSeq 2500. TCRdb's own reprocessing of the public reads used fastp at Q25 and MiXCR and kept productive beta chains. For every CDR3 protein sequence, its rows merge into one entry that carries the most common genes and DNA. The sample table records 150,000 to 200,000 distinct CDR3 sequences; around 12% of these occur just once. The top ten hold roughly 29% of the sample. These sequences were also reported in another study, on T cells expressing NK-cell markers. Taken from the second paper: The TCR beta cDNA libraries were made using 5'RACE template switching, a step that added both a universal primer site and unique molecular identifiers.

The specimen comprised CD8+ T cells sorted from PBMCs, sampled about 12 days after vaccination. The receptors stem from a man in his fifties or sixties who received an inactivated influenza vaccine. Donor details come from another sample of the same person, matched by shared clones.

This chain joins TRBV7-9 and TRBJ2-3, with 8 bases matching TRBD2. The trim removed 3 bases at V and 2 bases at J, leaving 4 bases unmatched. Germline CDR1 SEHNR, CDR2 FQNEAQ (reference sequence). The CDR3 runs to 15 residues. Here the CDR3 DNA reads TGTGCCAGCAGCTTTAGCGGGGTATTCACAGATACGCAGTATTTT. This sequence encodes CASSFSGVFTDTQYF.

Only a few counts were recorded for this clonotype. This chain connects TRBV28 to TRBJ2-7, with 7 nucleotides matching TRBD1. Germline V gene sequence: CDR1 MDHEN, CDR2 SYDVKM. V lost 7 bases, J lost 5 bases, and 14 bases stayed unmatched. The CDR3 extends over 15 amino acids. The CDR3 reads CASNDVTGMYDEQYF. For the CDR3, the DNA is TGTGCCAGCAACGATGTGACAGGGATGTACGACGAGCAGTACTTC.

The chain recombines TRBV3-1 with TRBJ2-7; D is undetermined. The CDR3 runs 16 residues. Germline assignment: CDR1 LGHDT and CDR2 YNNKEL (reference sequence). Trimming took 4 bases from V and 0 from J, leaving 16 bases between them. CDR3 sequence: CASSPEMPPVSYEQYF. The CDR3 DNA follows: TGTGCCAGCAGCCCGGAGATGCCCCCCGTCTCCTACGAGCAGTACTTC.

This clonotype was observed at least ten times. The chain couples TRBV5-1 to TRBJ2-3, with a possible D match to TRBD1 (5 bases). The CDR3 has 13 amino acids. V lost 1 base, J lost 3 bases, and 6 bases lay in between. CDR1 is SGHRS and CDR2 is YFSETQ in the germline V gene. CDR3 amino acids: CASSLQGTDTQYF. The CDR3 coding sequence is TGCGCCAGCAGCTTGCAGGGAACAGATACGCAGTATTTT. The complete variable domain, with remaining parts taken from reference TRBV5-1 and TRBJ2-3, reads KAGVTQTPRYLIKTRGQQVTLSCSPISGHRSVSWYQQTPGQGLQFLFEYFSETQRNKGNFPGRFSGRQFSNSRSEMNVSTLELGDSALYLCASSLQGTDTQYFGPGTRLTVL.

The V gene is TRBV6-2 or TRBV6-3, the J gene TRBJ2-7, with 8 bases aligning to TRBD2. Trimming removed 6 bases from V and 4 bases from J; junction bases left unmatched: 11. Germline V lookup: CDR1 MNHEY, CDR2 SVGEGT. The CDR3 consists of 15 residues. The CDR3 coding sequence is TGTGCCAGCAGCTCACTAGCGGAGAGGAGGTACGAGCAGTACTTC. Translating it yields CASSSLAERRYEQYF.

This clonotype was seen repeatedly, ten times or more. The chain couples TRBV12-3 or TRBV12-4 to TRBJ2-1, with D uncertain. Trimming took 3 bases from V and 2 from J, leaving 5 bases between them. The CDR3 consists of 13 residues. The CDR3 is CASSLSAYNEQFF. DNA for the CDR3: TGTGCCAGCAGTTTGTCCGCCTACAATGAGCAGTTCTTC.

The chain uses TRBV5-6 and TRBJ2-2; tentative D call: TRBD1 (6 bases). Between the trimmed V and J ends, which lost 4 bases and 0 bases, there was a span of 13 bases. The CDR3 extends over 16 amino acids. CDR1 and CDR2 (germline): SGHDT, YYEEEE. The CDR3 region is CASSTVDRPNTGELFF. The CDR3 DNA is TGTGCCAGCAGCACAGTTGACAGGCCGAACACCGGGGAGCTGTTTTTT. Looking up the rest from reference TRBV5-6 and TRBJ2-2 gives the full variable domain: DAGVTQSPTHLIKTRGQQVTLRCSPKSGHDTVSWYQQALGQGPQFIFQYYEEEERQRGNFPDRFSGHQFPNYSSELNVNALLLGDSALYLCASSTVDRPNTGELFFGEGSRLTVL.

This clonotype was observed a handful of times. The CDR3 DNA follows: TGTGCCAGCAGTTTATTTGGACAGCACTACGAGCAGTACTTC. Protein sequence: CASSLFGQHYEQYF. The rearrangement links TRBV28 to TRBJ2-7, with D perhaps TRBD1 (6 bases). V was clipped by 1 base and J by 3 bases, with 10 bases between them. Per germline, CDR1 MDHEN and CDR2 SYDVKM. The CDR3 runs 14 residues.

This clonotype was counted between two and nine times. The chain uses TRBV29-1 and TRBJ2-7; D is possibly TRBD2 (5 bases). This CDR3 is built from 12 residues. Germline values: CDR1 SQVTM, CDR2 ANQGSEA. V was shortened by 6 bases and J by 4 bases, with 13 bases between the two germline ends. The CDR3 reads CSVWRRPYEQYF. The CDR3 region has the DNA TGCAGCGTCTGGAGGAGACCTTACGAGCAGTACTTC.